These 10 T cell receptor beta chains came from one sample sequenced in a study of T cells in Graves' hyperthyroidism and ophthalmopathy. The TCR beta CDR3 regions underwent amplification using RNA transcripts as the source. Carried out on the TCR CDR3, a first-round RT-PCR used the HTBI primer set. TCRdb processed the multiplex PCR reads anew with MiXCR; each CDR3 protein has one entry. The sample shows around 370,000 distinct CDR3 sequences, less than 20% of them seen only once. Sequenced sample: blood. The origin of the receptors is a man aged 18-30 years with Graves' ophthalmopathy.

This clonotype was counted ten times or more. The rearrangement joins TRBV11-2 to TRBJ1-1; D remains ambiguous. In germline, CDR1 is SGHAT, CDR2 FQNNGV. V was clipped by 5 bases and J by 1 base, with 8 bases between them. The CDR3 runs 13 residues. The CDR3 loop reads CASSEQPNTEAFF. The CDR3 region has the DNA TGTGCCAGCAGCGAGCAGCCGAACACTGAAGCTTTCTTT.

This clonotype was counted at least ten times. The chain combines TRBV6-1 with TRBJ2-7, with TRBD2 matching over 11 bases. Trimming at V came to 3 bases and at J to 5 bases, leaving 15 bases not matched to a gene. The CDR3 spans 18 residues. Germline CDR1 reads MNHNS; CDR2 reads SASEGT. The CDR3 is CASSDSRLAGGLLHEQYF. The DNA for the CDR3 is TGTGCCAGCAGTGATTCGAGGCTAGCGGGGGGCCTACTTCACGAGCAGTACTTC.

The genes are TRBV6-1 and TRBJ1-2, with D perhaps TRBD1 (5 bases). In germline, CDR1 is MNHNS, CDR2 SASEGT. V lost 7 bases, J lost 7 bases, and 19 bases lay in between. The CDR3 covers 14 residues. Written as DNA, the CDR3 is TGTGCCAGCAAGGGTCCCGGGACTCTGGGTGGCTACACCTTC. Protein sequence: CASKGPGTLGGYTF.

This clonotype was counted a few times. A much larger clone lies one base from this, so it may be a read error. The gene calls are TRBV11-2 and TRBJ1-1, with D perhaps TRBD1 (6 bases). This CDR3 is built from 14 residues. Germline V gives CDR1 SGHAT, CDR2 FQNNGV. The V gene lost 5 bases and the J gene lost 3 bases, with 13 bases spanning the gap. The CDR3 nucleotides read TGTGCCAGCAGCCATCGACAGGTGGACACTGAAGCTTTCTTT. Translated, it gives CASSHRQVDTEAFF.

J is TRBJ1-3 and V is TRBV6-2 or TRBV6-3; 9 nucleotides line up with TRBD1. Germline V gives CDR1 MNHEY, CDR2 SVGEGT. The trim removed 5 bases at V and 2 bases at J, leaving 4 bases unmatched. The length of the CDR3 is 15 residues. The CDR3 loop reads CASSVDRGAGNTIYF. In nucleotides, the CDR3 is TGTGCCAGCAGTGTAGACAGGGGGGCTGGAAACACCATATATTTT.

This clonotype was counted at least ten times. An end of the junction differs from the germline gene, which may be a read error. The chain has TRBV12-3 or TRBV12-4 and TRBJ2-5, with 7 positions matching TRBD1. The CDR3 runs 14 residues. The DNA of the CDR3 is TGTGCCAGCAGTGGACAGGCAGAGATACGACGGTTGAACTTC. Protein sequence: CASSGQAEIRRLNF.

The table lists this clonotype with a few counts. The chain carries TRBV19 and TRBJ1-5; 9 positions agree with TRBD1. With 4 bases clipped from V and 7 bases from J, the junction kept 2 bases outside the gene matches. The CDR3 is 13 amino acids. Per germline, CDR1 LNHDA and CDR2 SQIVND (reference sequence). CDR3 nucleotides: TGTGCCAGTAGTAAGGACAGGGGCCAGCCCCAGCATTTT. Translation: CASSKDRGQPQHF.

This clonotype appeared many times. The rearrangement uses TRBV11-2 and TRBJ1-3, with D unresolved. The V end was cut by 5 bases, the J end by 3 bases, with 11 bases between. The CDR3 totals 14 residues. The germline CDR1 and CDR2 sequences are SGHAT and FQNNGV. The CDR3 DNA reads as TGTGCCAGCAGCCTCCCAGGTCTTGGAAACACCATATATTTT. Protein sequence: CASSLPGLGNTIYF. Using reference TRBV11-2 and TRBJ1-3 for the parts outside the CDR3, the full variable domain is EAGVAQSPRYKIIEKRQSVAFWCNPISGHATLYWYQQILGQGPKLLIQFQNNGVVDDSQLPKDRFSAERLKGVDSTLKIQPAKLEDSAVYLCASSLPGLGNTIYFGEGSWLTVV.

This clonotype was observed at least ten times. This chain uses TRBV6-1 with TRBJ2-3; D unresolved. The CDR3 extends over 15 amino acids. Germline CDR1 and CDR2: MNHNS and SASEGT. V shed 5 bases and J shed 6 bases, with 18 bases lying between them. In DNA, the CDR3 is TGTGCCAGCAGTTCTCCAAGGGTAGGATACGATACGCAGTATTTT. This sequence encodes CASSSPRVGYDTQYF.

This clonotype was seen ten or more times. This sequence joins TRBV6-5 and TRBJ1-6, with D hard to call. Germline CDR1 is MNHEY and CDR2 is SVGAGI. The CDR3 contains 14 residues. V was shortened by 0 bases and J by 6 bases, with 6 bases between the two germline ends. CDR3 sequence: CASSYSAANSPLHF. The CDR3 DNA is TGTGCCAGCAGTTACTCGGCAGCTAATTCACCCCTCCACTTT.